These T cell receptor beta chains were read from a single sample in a study of blood T cell repertoires in COVID-19. The repertoire was sequenced with immunoSEQ multiplex PCR; TCRdb's copy has only in-frame clones and lacks some. The sample contains a few hundred thousand clones, approximately 84% of which appear only once. The sample taken for sequencing was PBMCs or T cells enriched from blood (not recorded which). The receptors originated from a man aged 35-49 years who had recovered from COVID-19. CDR3s include the opening cysteine and the closing phenylalanine or tryptophan. Clone size, where shown, is once, few, many, or a class for clones that have expanded.

v_call,clone_size,j_call,cdr3_aa
TRBV29-1,once,TRBJ2-5,CSVEEGQGQETQYF
TRBV7-8,NA,TRBJ2-1,CASSPSGSYNEQFF
TRBV23-1,once,TRBJ1-1,CASSRMITFRDWGETEAFF
TRBV5-5,few,TRBJ2-5,CASSWGDRQETQYF
TRBV7-9,NA,TRBJ2-7,CASSPTAGWNEQYF
TRBV6-5,once,TRBJ1-1,CASSKDREYTEAFF
TRBV5-1,NA,TRBJ2-1,CASSLDLTSGASNEQFF
TRBV14,NA,TRBJ1-6,CASSWGTVYNSPLHF
TRBV5-1,NA,TRBJ2-7,CASRAGGGYEQYF
TRBV10-3,NA,TRBJ1-1,CAINPLKNTEAFF
TRBV5-4,NA,TRBJ2-3,CASSLGLAGGPGTQYF
TRBV6-6,NA,TRBJ2-7,CATRRAFNYEQYF
TRBV7-6,NA,TRBJ2-7,CASSRGGRGYEQYF
TRBV7-3,NA,TRBJ2-2,CASSQQGATGELFF
TRBV4-1,NA,TRBJ2-7,CASSQGTLESYEQYF
TRBV18,once,TRBJ2-7,CASSPSGGGNDYEQYF
TRBV12-5,few,TRBJ1-5,CASGAEGGGANQPQHF
TRBV4-1,NA,TRBJ2-3,CASSQALAGDTQYF
TRBV7-9,NA,TRBJ2-7,CASSPTRDRGSYEQYF
TRBV30,NA,TRBJ1-2,CAWSYISAGGYGYTF
TRBV7-3,NA,TRBJ2-1,CASSAGLMGNEQFF
TRBV7-2,NA,TRBJ1-5,CASSLRGFGDQPQHF
TRBV10-3,many,TRBJ1-2,CAISELFAANGYTF
TRBV5-6,NA,TRBJ1-2,CASSFGRGYGYTF
TRBV6-4,NA,TRBJ2-1,CASLPRTLVPGNEQFF
TRBV5-1,NA,TRBJ2-3,CASSEEGSDTQYF
TRBV10-3,NA,TRBJ2-1,CAIRGLAGNEQFF
TRBV19,NA,TRBJ1-1,CASSSRTGSTEAFF
TRBV5-4,once,TRBJ2-7,CASSLYGQPYEQYF
TRBV19,once,TRBJ1-1,CASTRGPTSTEAFF
TRBV28,NA,TRBJ2-7,CASSATSYEQYF
TRBV6-5,NA,TRBJ2-7,CASSFSGESSYEQYF
TRBV2,few,TRBJ2-2,CASSPGQRDTGELFF
TRBV6-5,large,TRBJ2-1,CASQELKEAYNEQFF
TRBV1,few,TRBJ2-4,CTSSQDKPLAKNIQYF
TRBV4-2,once,TRBJ2-3,CASSQEGTSDSPDTQYF
TRBV10-3,NA,TRBJ1-1,CASRGRQGANTEAFF
TRBV29-1,NA,TRBJ2-2,CSAFGAVNTGELFF
TRBV10-3,once,TRBJ2-5,CAISYGQGRETQYF
TRBV5-1,many,TRBJ2-7,CASSLGLADEQYF
TRBV18,NA,TRBJ1-1,CASSPPSTSNTEAFF
TRBV19,few,TRBJ1-2,CASSMGQGASGYTF
TRBV7-2,NA,TRBJ1-2,CASSLMQNYGYTF
TRBV12-3/TRBV12-4,NA,TRBJ2-7,CASSFARSYEQYF
TRBV6-5,NA,TRBJ2-1,CASRRQGGDEQFF
TRBV29-1,NA,TRBJ1-1,CSAPTQMNTEAFF
TRBV4-3,NA,TRBJ1-5,CASSQEQGGGQPQHF
TRBV19,NA,TRBJ1-6,CASSIIQLNSPLHF
TRBV4-1,NA,TRBJ2-3,CASSPSGQASSTDTQYF
TRBV4-1,NA,TRBJ2-3,CASSQPDPGLAGGNTQYF
TRBV11-2,NA,TRBJ2-1,CASSRQDQFGNEQFF
TRBV28,NA,TRBJ1-1,CASSLIGTGTWNTEAFF
TRBV9,once,TRBJ2-2,CASSVAHRRRELFF